This T cell receptor (beta chain) was recorded in a study of T-cell memory formation after mild COVID-19 (dated by TCRdb to 2020 to 2022). Background on the whole study: Most TCR sequence clusters were specific to one of the two donors. Two young, previously healthy adult volunteers made up the cohort, one male and one female. T-cell clones expanding and contracting after mild COVID-19 in two donors were tracked by longitudinal TCRalpha and TCRbeta repertoire sequencing.

The CDR3 runs 15 residues from the cysteine to the phenylalanine. CDR3 DNA only is kept here, 45 bases in frame from base 1. Trimming costs V 3 bases and J 4 bases, and their ends lie 11 bases apart. Reading the germline V gene gives CDR1 KGHDR and CDR2 SFDVKD. The investigation overall reported the following: Contracting CD4+ clones turned up mainly in the CM and EM memory subsets, whereas EMRA was where CD8+ clones were enriched. Some responding clones were detected in pre-infection memory, which suggested that pre-existing cross-reactive memory T cells had joined the SARS-CoV-2 response. Clones that contracted from day 15 to 85 showed balanced CD4/CD8 phenotypes, whereas a second wave of clones that expanded from day 15 to 37 leaned towards CD4+. Only two mild cases were covered by the study, and larger cohorts that include severe cases with pre-infection samples were considered necessary. SARS-CoV-2 specificity of the second-wave clones peaking on day 37 was not confirmed.

Sequenced on an Illumina NovaSeq 6000. Using 5'RACE with constant-segment primers, TCRalpha and TCRbeta cDNA libraries were constructed, with sample barcodes and unique molecular identifiers added in the process. Trizol reagent was used to extract RNA from every sample. The libraries were amplified in two PCR steps, and the second step added a second sample barcode and Illumina TruSeq adapters. Libraries were sequenced on an Illumina NovaSeq with 2 x 150 bp paired-end reads. In the authors' own workflow: Reads were demultiplexed and collapsed into UMI-guided consensus sequences with migec v1.2.7. Using mixcr v2.1.11, the UMI consensuses were aligned to TRA and TRB V and J templates and assembled into clonotypes. A clonotype was counted as expanded or contracted only when both edgeR and NoisET called the clonotype significant, with the noise models trained on biological replicates. For edgeR calls, a false discovery rate-adjusted p below 0.01 and a log2 fold-change threshold of 1 were applied. PCA with hierarchical clustering of max-normalized trajectories of the 1000 most abundant clonotypes was used as exploratory dynamics analysis. Separately sequenced CD4+ and CD8+ repertoires were used to assign the CD4 or CD8 phenotype of responding clones. TCRdb passed the public sequencing reads through fastp at Q25 and MiXCR, retaining productive beta sequences. Rows are combined by CDR3 protein, so each entry shows the most common genes and DNA. These V and J calls originate from TCRdb's pipeline instead of the authors' own analysis. For this sample the table gives tens of thousands of distinct CDR3 sequences, of which approximately 12% were detected only once. The ten largest clones add up to 24% of the sample.

Ficoll-Paque density gradient centrifugation was the method used to isolate PBMCs. This clonotype is termed medium-sized (0.01 to 0.1%). The target of this receptor is not known. The record has no base qualities; no much larger clone is one base away. Sequenced: PBMCs or a T cell subset sorted from them (not recorded which). The TCR was taken from a man between 18 and 35 years old who had mild COVID-19 (a few samples of this study predate the infection). The sample titles of this study are shuffled in the database, so cell type and time point are left out; the donor was told from shared clones. The V and J genes are TRBV24-1 and TRBJ2-2; the D gene cannot be resolved reliably. The CDR3 protein is CATSDRTEPTGELFF. The DNA sequence follows: TGTGCCACCAGTGATAGGACCGAACCCACCGGGGAGCTGTTTTTT.